The 2 T cell receptor beta chains presented below share a single source sample, sequenced in a study of shared T cell receptors in the human thymus. Data came from immunoSEQ multiplex PCR; TCRdb stores just in-frame clones and leaves some out. The sample records 540,000 or so clones, around 78% being singletons. This sample was shared with a second study, whose subject was human thymus T cells.

The sample was thymocytes. These TCRs come from a boy younger than two with a congenital heart defect.

The gene calls are TRBV10-3 and TRBJ2-7; TRBD2 matches at 8 bases. Germline assignment: CDR1 ENHRY and CDR2 SYGVKD. V was clipped by 1 base and J by 4 bases; unmatched bases: 6. The CDR3 is 15 amino acids. This CDR3 is CAISELSGSQYEQYF. The CDR3 DNA reads TGTGCCATCAGTGAGTTGAGCGGGAGTCAGTACGAGCAGTACTTC.

The J gene is TRBJ2-3, the V gene TRBV27, with TRBD2 matching 11 bases. This CDR3 has 17 amino acids. Trimming removed 5 bases from V and 0 bases from J; junction bases left unmatched: 7. Germline CDR1 and CDR2: MNHEY and SMNVEV (reference sequence). CDR3 DNA: TGTGCCAGCAGTCCCCCGGGACTAGCGGAAAGCACAGATACGCAGTATTTT. Its protein product is CASSPPGLAESTDTQYF.